The rows below give T cell receptor beta chains drawn from one sample of a study of identical twins. TCRdb ran MiXCR on the 5' RACE reads and lists one entry per CDR3 protein. The sample lists some 730,000 distinct CDR3 sequences, around a sixth occurring once. This sample also appeared in a second study, on T cells expressing NK-cell markers.

Sequenced sample: PBMCs. The receptor set was obtained from a woman aged 18-29 years in good health. Each CDR3 is given with its conserved first and last residue. Each record gives: V gene, D gene, clone size, J gene, CDR3 DNA, CDR3 protein. D genes are given only for firm matches. Clone size, where shown, is once, few, many, or a class for clones that have expanded.

v_call: TRBV5-4
d_call: .
clone_size: few
j_call: TRBJ2-4
cdr3_nt: TGTGCCAGCACCGACGGGACGTTAGCCAAAAACATTCAGTACTTC
cdr3_aa: CASTDGTLAKNIQYF

v_call: TRBV6-5
d_call: .
clone_size: .
j_call: TRBJ2-4
cdr3_nt: TGTGCCAGCAGTTGGGGGTCTGATGGCATTCAGTACTTC
cdr3_aa: CASSWGSDGIQYF

v_call: TRBV5-5
d_call: .
clone_size: few
j_call: TRBJ1-2
cdr3_nt: TGTGCCAGCAGCAAGGGTTATGGCTACACCTTC
cdr3_aa: CASSKGYGYTF

v_call: TRBV4-3
d_call: .
clone_size: .
j_call: TRBJ2-1
cdr3_nt: TGCGCCAGCAGCCAAGACGGGAACGCGGATGAGCAGTTCTTC
cdr3_aa: CASSQDGNADEQFF

v_call: TRBV5-1
d_call: .
clone_size: .
j_call: TRBJ2-1
cdr3_nt: TGCGCCAGCAGCTTTGACGGCGTCCGGTACAATGAGCAGTTCTTC
cdr3_aa: CASSFDGVRYNEQFF

v_call: TRBV27
d_call: .
clone_size: .
j_call: TRBJ2-7
cdr3_nt: TGTGCCAGCAGTACAGTCGGGGGAGAATACGAGCAGTACTTC
cdr3_aa: CASSTVGGEYEQYF

v_call: TRBV7-9
d_call: .
clone_size: .
j_call: TRBJ1-1
cdr3_nt: TGTGCCAGCAGCTTAGCAGTCCCGAACACTGAAGCTTTCTTT
cdr3_aa: CASSLAVPNTEAFF

v_call: TRBV5-1
d_call: TRBD1
clone_size: few
j_call: TRBJ1-1
cdr3_nt: TGCGCCAGCAGCTTCTCACCCGACAGGGGCCTTGAAGCTTTCTTT
cdr3_aa: CASSFSPDRGLEAFF

v_call: TRBV20-1
d_call: TRBD2
clone_size: .
j_call: TRBJ2-3
cdr3_nt: TGCAGTGCTAGCGGACTAGCGGGAGCGGGAGATACGCAGTATTTT
cdr3_aa: CSASGLAGAGDTQYF

v_call: TRBV9
d_call: .
clone_size: few
j_call: TRBJ1-2
cdr3_nt: TGTGCCAGCAGCCGGAACAGGGAAAGTTATGGCTACACCTTC
cdr3_aa: CASSRNRESYGYTF

v_call: TRBV6-1
d_call: .
clone_size: few
j_call: TRBJ1-4
cdr3_nt: TGTGCCAGCAGAAGGGGGTTGGCTAATGAAAAACTGTTTTTT
cdr3_aa: CASRRGLANEKLFF

v_call: TRBV20-1
d_call: TRBD1
clone_size: few
j_call: TRBJ2-5
cdr3_nt: TGCAGTGCAGATCCGGGACAGGGGAAGACCCAGTACTTC
cdr3_aa: CSADPGQGKTQYF

v_call: TRBV12-3/TRBV12-4
d_call: .
clone_size: few
j_call: TRBJ2-3
cdr3_nt: TGTGCCAGCAGTTTACGGCTTCTGGCGACAGATACGCAGTATTTT
cdr3_aa: CASSLRLLATDTQYF

v_call: TRBV7-2
d_call: TRBD2
clone_size: few
j_call: TRBJ2-1
cdr3_nt: TGTGCCAGCACCCAGGGCGGGAGCTCGAGAGAGCAGTTCTTC
cdr3_aa: CASTQGGSSREQFF

v_call: TRBV29-1
d_call: .
clone_size: few
j_call: TRBJ2-3
cdr3_nt: TGCAGCGTTGTTGGCACCCAAGGAACAGATACGCAGTATTTT
cdr3_aa: CSVVGTQGTDTQYF

v_call: TRBV6-1
d_call: .
clone_size: few
j_call: TRBJ2-6
cdr3_nt: TGTGCCAGCAGTGAGAAGGGATTGACTGGGGCCAACGTCCTGACTTTC
cdr3_aa: CASSEKGLTGANVLTF

v_call: TRBV7-2
d_call: TRBD2
clone_size: .
j_call: TRBJ2-1
cdr3_nt: TGTGCCAGCAGCCACGGGGGACTAGCGGGATACAATGAGCAGTTCTTC
cdr3_aa: CASSHGGLAGYNEQFF

v_call: TRBV5-6
d_call: TRBD2
clone_size: .
j_call: TRBJ2-7
cdr3_nt: TGTGCCAGCAGTTGGCTGGGGAGCGGGAGACGAGAGCAGTACTTC
cdr3_aa: CASSWLGSGRREQYF

v_call: TRBV12-3/TRBV12-4
d_call: TRBD2
clone_size: .
j_call: TRBJ2-3
cdr3_nt: TGTGCCAGCACTCTTAGCGGGGACACCACAGATACGCAGTATTTT
cdr3_aa: CASTLSGDTTDTQYF

v_call: TRBV11-2
d_call: TRBD1
clone_size: few
j_call: TRBJ2-1
cdr3_nt: TGTGCCAGCAGCTTAGATGCAGGGGGCTGGAATGAGCAGTTCTTC
cdr3_aa: CASSLDAGGWNEQFF

v_call: TRBV3-1
d_call: .
clone_size: .
j_call: TRBJ2-2
cdr3_nt: TGTGCCAGCAGCGCTCGGACTGCTACCAACACCGGGGAGCTGTTTTTT
cdr3_aa: CASSARTATNTGELFF

v_call: TRBV5-5
d_call: TRBD2
clone_size: .
j_call: TRBJ2-2
cdr3_nt: TGTGCCAGCAGCTTGCGACTAGCGGACAACACCGGGGAGCTGTTTTTT
cdr3_aa: CASSLRLADNTGELFF

v_call: TRBV29-1
d_call: TRBD1
clone_size: few
j_call: TRBJ2-3
cdr3_nt: TGCAGCGCTTTACAGGGGTGGGGCACAGATACGCAGTATTTT
cdr3_aa: CSALQGWGTDTQYF

v_call: TRBV12-3/TRBV12-4
d_call: .
clone_size: few
j_call: TRBJ2-3
cdr3_nt: TGTGCCAGCAGTCCACGCCAGCGGGCTAGCACAGATACGCAGTATTTT
cdr3_aa: CASSPRQRASTDTQYF

v_call: TRBV13
d_call: .
clone_size: few
j_call: TRBJ2-1
cdr3_nt: TGTGCCAGCCTCTTGCGGTCCTACAATGAGCAGTTCTTC
cdr3_aa: CASLLRSYNEQFF

v_call: TRBV20-1
d_call: TRBD2
clone_size: .
j_call: TRBJ2-1
cdr3_nt: TGCAGTGCTAGAAGACTAGCGGGCAGAAACCAGTTCTTC
cdr3_aa: CSARRLAGRNQFF

v_call: TRBV20-1
d_call: TRBD2
clone_size: few
j_call: TRBJ2-1
cdr3_nt: TGCAGTGCTAGAGCTGCTCATCCGGGACTAGCGGGCTCTTGGTATGAGCAGTTCTTC
cdr3_aa: CSARAAHPGLAGSWYEQFF

v_call: TRBV2
d_call: .
clone_size: few
j_call: TRBJ1-1
cdr3_nt: TGTGCCAGCAGTGAGTTGAGTAGTATTGAAGCTTTCTTT
cdr3_aa: CASSELSSIEAFF

v_call: TRBV7-9
d_call: TRBD1
clone_size: few
j_call: TRBJ2-7
cdr3_nt: TGTGCCAGCAGCCAGGGACAGGGCAAGAGGAGGTTTTACGAGCAGTACTTC
cdr3_aa: CASSQGQGKRRFYEQYF

v_call: TRBV7-9
d_call: .
clone_size: few
j_call: TRBJ1-2
cdr3_nt: TGTGCCAGCAGCTTAGGGGATGGAAACTATGGCTACACCTTC
cdr3_aa: CASSLGDGNYGYTF

v_call: TRBV11-3
d_call: .
clone_size: .
j_call: TRBJ1-1
cdr3_nt: TGTGCCAGCGCCGGGCTCGGGCTTACTGGAGCTTTCTTT
cdr3_aa: CASAGLGLTGAFF